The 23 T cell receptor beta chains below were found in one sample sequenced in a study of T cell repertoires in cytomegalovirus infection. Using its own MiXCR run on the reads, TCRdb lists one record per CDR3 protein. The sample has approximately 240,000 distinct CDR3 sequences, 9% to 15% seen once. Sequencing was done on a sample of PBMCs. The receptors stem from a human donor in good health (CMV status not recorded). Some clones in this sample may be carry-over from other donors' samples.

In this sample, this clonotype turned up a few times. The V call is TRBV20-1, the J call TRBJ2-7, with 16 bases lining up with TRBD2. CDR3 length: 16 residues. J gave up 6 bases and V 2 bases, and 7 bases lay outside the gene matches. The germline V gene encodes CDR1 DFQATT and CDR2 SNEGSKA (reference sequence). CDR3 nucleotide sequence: TGCAGTGCTAGACCTCCGGGACTAGCGGGAGGGGTCGAGCAGTACTTC. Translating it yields CSARPPGLAGGVEQYF.

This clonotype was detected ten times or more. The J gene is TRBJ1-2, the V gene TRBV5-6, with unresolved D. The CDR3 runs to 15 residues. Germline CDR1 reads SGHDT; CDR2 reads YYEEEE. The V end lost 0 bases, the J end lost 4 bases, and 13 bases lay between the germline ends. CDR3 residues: CASSLDNFKAYGYTF. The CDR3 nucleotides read TGTGCCAGCAGCTTGGATAACTTCAAGGCCTATGGCTACACCTTC.

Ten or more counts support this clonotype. The CDR3 loop reads CASGTADTQYF. CDR3 DNA sequence: TGTGCCAGTGGGACCGCAGATACGCAGTATTTT. The V call is TRBV12-3 or TRBV12-4, the J call TRBJ2-3, with D possibly being TRBD1 or TRBD2 (5 bases each). The CDR3 contains 11 residues. Trimming took 9 bases from V and 4 from J, leaving 8 bases between them.

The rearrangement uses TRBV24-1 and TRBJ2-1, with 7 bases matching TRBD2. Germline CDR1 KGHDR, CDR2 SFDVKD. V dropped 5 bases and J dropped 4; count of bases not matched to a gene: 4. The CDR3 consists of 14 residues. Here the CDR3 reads CATSAAGEYNEQFF. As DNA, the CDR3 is TGTGCCACCAGTGCGGCGGGAGAGTACAATGAGCAGTTCTTC.

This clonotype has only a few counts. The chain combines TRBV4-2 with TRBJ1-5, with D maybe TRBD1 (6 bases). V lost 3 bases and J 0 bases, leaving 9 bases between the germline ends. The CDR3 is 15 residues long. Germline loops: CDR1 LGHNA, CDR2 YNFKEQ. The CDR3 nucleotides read TGTGCCAGCAGCCAGTTACAGGGTAGCAATCAGCCCCAGCATTTT. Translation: CASSQLQGSNQPQHF.

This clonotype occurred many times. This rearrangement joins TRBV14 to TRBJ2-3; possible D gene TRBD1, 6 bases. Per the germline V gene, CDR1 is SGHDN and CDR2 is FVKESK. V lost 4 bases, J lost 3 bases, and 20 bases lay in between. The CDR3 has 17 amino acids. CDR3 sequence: CASSRSANRQATDTQYF. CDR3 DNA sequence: TGTGCCAGCAGCCGAAGCGCGAACAGACAGGCGACAGATACGCAGTATTTT.

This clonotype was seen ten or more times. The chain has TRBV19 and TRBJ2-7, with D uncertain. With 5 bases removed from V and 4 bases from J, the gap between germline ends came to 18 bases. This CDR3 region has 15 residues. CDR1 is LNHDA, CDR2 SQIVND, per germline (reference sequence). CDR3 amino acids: CASSSGPPTIYEQYF. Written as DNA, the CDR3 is TGTGCCAGTAGTTCTGGCCCCCCTACAATTTACGAGCAGTACTTC.

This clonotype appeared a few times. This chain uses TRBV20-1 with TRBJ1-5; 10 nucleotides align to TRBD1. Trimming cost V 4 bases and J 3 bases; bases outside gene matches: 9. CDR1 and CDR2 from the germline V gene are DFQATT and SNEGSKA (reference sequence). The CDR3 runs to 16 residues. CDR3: CSAIRRDRGINQPQHF. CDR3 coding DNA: TGCAGTGCTATTAGACGGGACAGGGGCATCAATCAGCCCCAGCATTTT.

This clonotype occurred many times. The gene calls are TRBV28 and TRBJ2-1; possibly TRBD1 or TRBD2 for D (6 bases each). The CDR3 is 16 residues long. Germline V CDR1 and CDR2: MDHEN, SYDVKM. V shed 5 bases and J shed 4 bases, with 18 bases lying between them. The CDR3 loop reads CASSRTGASAYNEQFF. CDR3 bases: TGTGCCAGCAGTCGAACGGGGGCTAGCGCTTACAATGAGCAGTTCTTC. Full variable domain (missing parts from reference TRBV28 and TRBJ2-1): DVKVTQSSRYLVKRTGEKVFLECVQDMDHENMFWYRQDPGLGLRLIYFSYDVKMKEKGDIPEGYSVSREKKERFSLILESASTNQTSMYLCASSRTGASAYNEQFFGPGTRLTVL.

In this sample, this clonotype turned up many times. The CDR3 here is CASSPLAGGHETQYF. In DNA, the CDR3 is TGTGCCAGCAGCCCCCTAGCGGGGGGGCACGAGACCCAGTACTTC. The chain uses TRBV7-3 and TRBJ2-5; 12 bases line up with TRBD2. This CDR3 region has 15 residues. The germline gives CDR1 SGHTA, CDR2 FQGTGA. V lost 5 bases and J lost 5; bases outside the gene matches: 6.

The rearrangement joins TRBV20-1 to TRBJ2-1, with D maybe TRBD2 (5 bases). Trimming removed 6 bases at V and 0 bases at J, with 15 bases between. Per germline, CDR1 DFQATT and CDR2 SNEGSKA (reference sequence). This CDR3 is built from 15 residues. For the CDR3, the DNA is TGCAGTGCAGATAGAGCGGCGAGCTCCTACAATGAGCAGTTCTTC. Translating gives CSADRAASSYNEQFF.

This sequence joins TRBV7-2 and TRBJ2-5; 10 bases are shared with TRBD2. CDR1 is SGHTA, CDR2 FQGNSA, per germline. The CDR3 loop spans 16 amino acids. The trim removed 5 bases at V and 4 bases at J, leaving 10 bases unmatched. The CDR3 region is CASSLNGIAGGETQYF. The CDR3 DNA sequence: TGTGCCAGCAGCCTAAATGGGATAGCGGGGGGAGAGACCCAGTACTTC.

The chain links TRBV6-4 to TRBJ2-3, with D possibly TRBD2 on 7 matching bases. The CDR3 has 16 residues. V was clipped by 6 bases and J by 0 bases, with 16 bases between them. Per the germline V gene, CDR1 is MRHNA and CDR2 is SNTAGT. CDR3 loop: CASSHRGGDSTDTQYF. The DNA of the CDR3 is TGTGCCAGCAGCCACCGAGGGGGGGACAGCACAGATACGCAGTATTTT.

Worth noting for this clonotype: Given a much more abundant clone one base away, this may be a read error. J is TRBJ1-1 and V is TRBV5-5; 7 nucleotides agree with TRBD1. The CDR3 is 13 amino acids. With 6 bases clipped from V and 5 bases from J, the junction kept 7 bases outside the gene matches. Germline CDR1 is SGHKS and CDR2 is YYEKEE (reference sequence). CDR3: CASKARGDTEAFF. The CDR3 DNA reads TGTGCCAGCAAGGCCAGGGGGGATACTGAAGCTTTCTTT.

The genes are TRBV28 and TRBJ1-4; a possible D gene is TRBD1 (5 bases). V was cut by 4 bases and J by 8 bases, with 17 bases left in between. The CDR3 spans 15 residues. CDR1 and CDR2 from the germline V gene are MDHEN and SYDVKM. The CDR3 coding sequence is TGTGCCAGCAGTTCCACGCGGGGACGGGAAGAAAAACTGTTTTTT. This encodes CASSSTRGREEKLFF.

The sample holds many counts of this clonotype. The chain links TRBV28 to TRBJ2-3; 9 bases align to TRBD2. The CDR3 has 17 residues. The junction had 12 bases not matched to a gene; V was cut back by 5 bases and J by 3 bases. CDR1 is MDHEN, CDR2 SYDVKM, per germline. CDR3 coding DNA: TGTGCCAGCAGTCGTCCCTCGGTGCGGGAGGGAACAGATACGCAGTATTTT. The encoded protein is CASSRPSVREGTDTQYF. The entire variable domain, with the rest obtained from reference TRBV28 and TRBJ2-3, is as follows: DVKVTQSSRYLVKRTGEKVFLECVQDMDHENMFWYRQDPGLGLRLIYFSYDVKMKEKGDIPEGYSVSREKKERFSLILESASTNQTSMYLCASSRPSVREGTDTQYFGPGTRLTVL.

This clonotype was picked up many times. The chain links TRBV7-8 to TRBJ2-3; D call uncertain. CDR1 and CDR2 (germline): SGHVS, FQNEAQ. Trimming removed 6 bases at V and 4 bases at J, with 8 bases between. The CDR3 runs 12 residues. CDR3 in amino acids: CASSLSADTQYF. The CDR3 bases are TGTGCCAGCAGTCTTTCGGCAGATACGCAGTATTTT.

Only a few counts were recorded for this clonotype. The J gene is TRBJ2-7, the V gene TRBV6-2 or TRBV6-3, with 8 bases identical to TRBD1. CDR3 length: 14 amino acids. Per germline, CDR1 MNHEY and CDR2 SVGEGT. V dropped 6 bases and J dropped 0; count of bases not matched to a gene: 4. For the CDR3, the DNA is TGTGCCAGCAGAGACAGGGGTAGCTCCTACGAGCAGTACTTC. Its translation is CASRDRGSSYEQYF.

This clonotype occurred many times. The CDR3 DNA is TGTGCCAGCAGCGAGGACAGGGGCGATGGCTACACCTTC. It yields the protein CASSEDRGDGYTF. The chain joins TRBV2 to TRBJ1-2; 9 bases are shared with TRBD1. Germline V gene lookup returns CDR1 SNHLY and CDR2 FYNNEI. The CDR3 covers 13 residues. J lost 6 bases, V lost 6 bases, and 5 bases had no gene match.

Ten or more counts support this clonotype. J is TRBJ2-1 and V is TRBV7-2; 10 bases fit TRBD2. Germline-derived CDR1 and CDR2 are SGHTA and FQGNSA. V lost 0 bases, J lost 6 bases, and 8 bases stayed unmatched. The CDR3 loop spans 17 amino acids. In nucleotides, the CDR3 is TGTGCCAGCAGCTTAGCAGCGGGGGGGATTTTGGGCAATGAGCAGTTCTTC. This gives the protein CASSLAAGGILGNEQFF. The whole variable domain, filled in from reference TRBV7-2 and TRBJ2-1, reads GAGVSQSPSNKVTEKGKDVELRCDPISGHTALYWYRQSLGQGLEFLIYFQGNSAPDKSGLPSDRFSAERTGGSVSTLTIQRTQQEDSAVYLCASSLAAGGILGNEQFFGPGTRLTVL.

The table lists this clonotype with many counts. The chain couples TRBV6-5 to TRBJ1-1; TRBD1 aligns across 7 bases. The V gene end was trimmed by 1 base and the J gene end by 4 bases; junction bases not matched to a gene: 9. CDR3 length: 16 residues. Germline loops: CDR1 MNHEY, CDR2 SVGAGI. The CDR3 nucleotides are TGTGCCAGCAGTTACTGGGAGGGGGCGGGGGGCACTGAAGCTTTCTTT. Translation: CASSYWEGAGGTEAFF.

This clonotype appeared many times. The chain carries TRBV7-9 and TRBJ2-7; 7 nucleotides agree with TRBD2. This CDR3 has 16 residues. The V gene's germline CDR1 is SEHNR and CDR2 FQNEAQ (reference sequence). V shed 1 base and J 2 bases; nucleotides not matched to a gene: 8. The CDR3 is CASSLDGSGGPYEQYF. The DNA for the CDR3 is TGTGCCAGCAGCTTAGATGGTTCGGGGGGTCCCTACGAGCAGTACTTC.

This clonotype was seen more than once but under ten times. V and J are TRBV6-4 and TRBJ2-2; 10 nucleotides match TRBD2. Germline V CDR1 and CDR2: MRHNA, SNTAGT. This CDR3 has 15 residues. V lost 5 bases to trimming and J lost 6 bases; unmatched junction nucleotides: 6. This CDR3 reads CASSQAGGFAGELFF. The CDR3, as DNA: TGTGCCAGCAGTCAAGCGGGAGGGTTCGCCGGGGAGCTGTTTTTT.